This T cell receptor (beta chain) was captured by sequencing in a study of T-cell memory formation after mild COVID-19. General study points: Contracting clones localized mainly to CM and EM when CD4+ and mainly to EMRA when CD8+. A second wave of clones peaked on day 37, and their SARS-CoV-2 specificity went unconfirmed. Clones shrinking from day 15 to 85 showed even CD4/CD8 mixes; later expanders tilted CD4+.

Trimming removed 5 bases from V and 1 base from J; junction bases left unmatched: 2. The germline V gene has CDR1 SGHTA and CDR2 FQGNSA. The CDR3 loop spans 14 amino acids. This clonotype has ten or more counts. As yet, its antigen is unknown. TCRdb called the 5' RACE reads again in MiXCR, with one record for every CDR3 protein. This table has fewer than 30,000 distinct CDR3 sequences, 9% to 15% appearing once. The J gene is TRBJ2-5, the V gene TRBV7-2; 9 nucleotides line up with TRBD2. Sequencing was carried out using PBMCs or a T cell subset sorted from them (not recorded which). The TCR comes from an adult woman who had mild COVID-19 (a few samples of this study predate the infection). Cell type and time point are not known. CDR3 sequence reads: CASSEGLAQETQYF. The CDR3 DNA is TGTGCCAGCAGCGAGGGACTAGCCCAAGAGACCCAGTACTTC.